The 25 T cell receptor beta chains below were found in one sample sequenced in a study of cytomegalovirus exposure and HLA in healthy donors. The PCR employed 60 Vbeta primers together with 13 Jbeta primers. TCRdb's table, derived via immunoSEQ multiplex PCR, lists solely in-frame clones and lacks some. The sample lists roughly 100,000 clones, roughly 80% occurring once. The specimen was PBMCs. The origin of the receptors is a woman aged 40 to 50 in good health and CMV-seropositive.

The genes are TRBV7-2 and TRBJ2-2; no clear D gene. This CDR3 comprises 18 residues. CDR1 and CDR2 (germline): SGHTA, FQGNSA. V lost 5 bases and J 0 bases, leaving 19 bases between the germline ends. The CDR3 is CASSHTNIGRTNTGELFF. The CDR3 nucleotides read TGTGCCAGCAGCCATACCAACATTGGCAGGACGAACACCGGGGAGCTGTTTTTT.

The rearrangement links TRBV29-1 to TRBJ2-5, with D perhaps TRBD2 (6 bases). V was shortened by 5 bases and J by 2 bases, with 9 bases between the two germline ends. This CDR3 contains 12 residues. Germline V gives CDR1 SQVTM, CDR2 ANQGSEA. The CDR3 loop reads CSVYSGQETQYF. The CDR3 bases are TGCAGCGTTTATAGCGGACAAGAGACCCAGTACTTC.

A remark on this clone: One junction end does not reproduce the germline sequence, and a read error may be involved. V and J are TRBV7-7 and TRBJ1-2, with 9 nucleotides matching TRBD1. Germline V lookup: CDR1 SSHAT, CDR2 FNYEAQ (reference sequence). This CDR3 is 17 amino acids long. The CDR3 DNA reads TGTGCTAGCAGCTTAGTGGGACAGGGCTTAGCTAACTATGGCTACACCTTC. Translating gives CASSLVGQGLANYGYTF.

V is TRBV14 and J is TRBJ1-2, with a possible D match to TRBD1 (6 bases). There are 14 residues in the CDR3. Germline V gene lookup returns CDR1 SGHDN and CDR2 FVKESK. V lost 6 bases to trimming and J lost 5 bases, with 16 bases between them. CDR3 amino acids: CASSLQGIGYGYTF. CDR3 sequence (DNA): TGTGCCAGCAGTCTACAGGGAATTGGATATGGCTACACCTTC.

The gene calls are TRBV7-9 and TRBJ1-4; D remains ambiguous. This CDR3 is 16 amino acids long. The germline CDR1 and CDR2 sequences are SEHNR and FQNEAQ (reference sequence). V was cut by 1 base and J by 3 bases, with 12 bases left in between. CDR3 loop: CASSLVYVAANEKLFF. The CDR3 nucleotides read TGTGCCAGCAGCTTAGTTTACGTGGCAGCTAATGAAAAACTGTTTTTT.

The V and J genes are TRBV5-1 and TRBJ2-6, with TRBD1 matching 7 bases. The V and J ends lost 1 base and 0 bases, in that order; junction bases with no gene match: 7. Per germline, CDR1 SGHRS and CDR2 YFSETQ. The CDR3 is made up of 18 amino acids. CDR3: CASSLSDRQVSGANVLTF. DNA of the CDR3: TGCGCCAGCAGCTTGTCGGACAGGCAAGTCTCTGGGGCCAACGTCCTGACTTTC. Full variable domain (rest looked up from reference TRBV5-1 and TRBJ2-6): KAGVTQTPRYLIKTRGQQVTLSCSPISGHRSVSWYQQTPGQGLQFLFEYFSETQRNKGNFPGRFSGRQFSNSRSEMNVSTLELGDSALYLCASSLSDRQVSGANVLTFGAGSRLTVL.

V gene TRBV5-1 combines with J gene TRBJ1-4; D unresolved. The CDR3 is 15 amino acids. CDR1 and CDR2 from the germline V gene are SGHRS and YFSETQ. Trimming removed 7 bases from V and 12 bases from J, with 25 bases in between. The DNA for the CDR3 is TGCGCCAGCGCCGGCGACGGACTGCTCTCTGGGGAACTGTTTTTT. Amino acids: CASAGDGLLSGELFF.

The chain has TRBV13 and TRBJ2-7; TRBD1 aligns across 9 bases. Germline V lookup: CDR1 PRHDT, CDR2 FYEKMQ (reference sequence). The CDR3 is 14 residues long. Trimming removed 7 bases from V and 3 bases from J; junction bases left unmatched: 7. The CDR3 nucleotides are TGTGCCAGCAATTTACAGGGGGCCAACTACGAGCAGTACTTC. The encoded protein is CASNLQGANYEQYF. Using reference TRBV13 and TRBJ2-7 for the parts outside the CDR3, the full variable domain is AAGVIQSPRHLIKEKRETATLKCYPIPRHDTVYWYQQGPGQDPQFLISFYEKMQSDKGSIPDRFSAQQFSDYHSELNMSSLELGDSALYFCASNLQGANYEQYFGPGTRLTVT.

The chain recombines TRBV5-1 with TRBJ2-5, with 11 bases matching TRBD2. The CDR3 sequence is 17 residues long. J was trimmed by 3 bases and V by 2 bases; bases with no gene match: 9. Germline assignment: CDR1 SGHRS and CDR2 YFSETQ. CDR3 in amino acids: CASSFHFALAGEETQYF. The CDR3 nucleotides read TGCGCCAGCAGCTTCCACTTTGCACTAGCGGGGGAAGAGACCCAGTACTTC.

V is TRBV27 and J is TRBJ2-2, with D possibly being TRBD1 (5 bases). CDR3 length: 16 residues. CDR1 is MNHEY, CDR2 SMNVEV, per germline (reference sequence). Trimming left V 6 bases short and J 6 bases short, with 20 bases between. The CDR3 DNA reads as TGTGCCAGCAGGTTTGGACAATACGGTAGGGCCGGGGAGCTGTTTTTT. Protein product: CASRFGQYGRAGELFF.

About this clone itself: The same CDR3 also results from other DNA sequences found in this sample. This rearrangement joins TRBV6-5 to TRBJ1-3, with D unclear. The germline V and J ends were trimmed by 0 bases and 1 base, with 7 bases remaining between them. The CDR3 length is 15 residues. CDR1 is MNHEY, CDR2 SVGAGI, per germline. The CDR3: CASSYSGSSGNTIYF. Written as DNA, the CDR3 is TGTGCCAGCAGTTACTCGGGCAGTTCTGGAAACACCATATATTTT.

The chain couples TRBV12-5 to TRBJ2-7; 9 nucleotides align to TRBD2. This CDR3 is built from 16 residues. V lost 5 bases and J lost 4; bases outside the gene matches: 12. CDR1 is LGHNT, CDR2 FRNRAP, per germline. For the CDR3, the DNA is TGTGCTAGTGGTCCCTCCCCTAGCGGGATACATTACGAGCAGTACTTC. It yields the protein CASGPSPSGIHYEQYF.

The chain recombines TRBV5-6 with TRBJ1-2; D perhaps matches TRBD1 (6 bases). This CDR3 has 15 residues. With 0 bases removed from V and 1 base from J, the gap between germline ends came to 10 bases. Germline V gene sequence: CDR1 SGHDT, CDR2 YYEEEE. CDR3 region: CASSLADSYNYGYTF. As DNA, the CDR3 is TGTGCCAGCAGCTTGGCGGACAGCTATAACTATGGCTACACCTTC.

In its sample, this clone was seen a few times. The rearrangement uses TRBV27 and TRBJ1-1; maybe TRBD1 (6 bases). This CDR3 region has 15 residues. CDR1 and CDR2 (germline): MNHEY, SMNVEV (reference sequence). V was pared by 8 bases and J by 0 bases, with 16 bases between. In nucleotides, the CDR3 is TGTGCCAGCGGAAAGGGGGTCGGGATGAACACTGAAGCTTTCTTT. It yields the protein CASGKGVGMNTEAFF.

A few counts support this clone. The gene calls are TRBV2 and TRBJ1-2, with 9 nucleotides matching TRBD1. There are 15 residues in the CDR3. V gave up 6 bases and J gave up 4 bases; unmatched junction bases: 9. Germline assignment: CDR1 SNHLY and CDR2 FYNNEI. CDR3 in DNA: TGTGCCAGCAGCCGTCCCGGGACAGGGATCTATGGCTACACCTTC. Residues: CASSRPGTGIYGYTF.

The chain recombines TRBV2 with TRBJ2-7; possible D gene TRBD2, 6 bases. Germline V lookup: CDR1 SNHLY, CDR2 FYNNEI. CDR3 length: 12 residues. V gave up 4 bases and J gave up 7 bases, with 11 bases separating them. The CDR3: CASSGRGGEQYF. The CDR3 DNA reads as TGTGCCAGCAGTGGGAGGGGTGGGGAGCAGTACTTC. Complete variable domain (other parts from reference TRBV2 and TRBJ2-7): EPEVTQTPSHQVTQMGQEVILRCVPISNHLYFYWYRQILGQKVEFLVSFYNNEISEKSEIFDDQFSVERPDGSNFTLKIRSTKLEDSAMYFCASSGRGGEQYFGPGTRLTVT.

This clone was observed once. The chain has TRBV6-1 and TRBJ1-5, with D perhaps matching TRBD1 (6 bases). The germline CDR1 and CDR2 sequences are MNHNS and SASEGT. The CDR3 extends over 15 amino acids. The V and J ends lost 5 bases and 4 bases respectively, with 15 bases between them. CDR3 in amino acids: CASSTRQETNQPQHF. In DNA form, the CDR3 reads TGTGCCAGCAGTACCAGACAGGAGACGAATCAGCCCCAGCATTTT.

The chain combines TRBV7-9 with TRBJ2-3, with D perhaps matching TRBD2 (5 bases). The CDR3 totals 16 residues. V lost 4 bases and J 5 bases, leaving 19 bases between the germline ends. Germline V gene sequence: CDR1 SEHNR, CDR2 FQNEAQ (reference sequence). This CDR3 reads CASSSSGGPPGDTQYF. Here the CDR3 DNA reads TGTGCCAGCAGCTCCTCGGGCGGGCCGCCTGGAGATACGCAGTATTTT.

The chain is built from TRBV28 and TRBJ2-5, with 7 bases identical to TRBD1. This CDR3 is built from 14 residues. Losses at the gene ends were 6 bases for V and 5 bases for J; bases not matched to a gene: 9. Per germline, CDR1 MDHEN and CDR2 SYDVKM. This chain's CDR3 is CASRPTGREETQYF. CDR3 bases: TGTGCCAGCAGACCGACAGGGCGCGAGGAGACCCAGTACTTC.

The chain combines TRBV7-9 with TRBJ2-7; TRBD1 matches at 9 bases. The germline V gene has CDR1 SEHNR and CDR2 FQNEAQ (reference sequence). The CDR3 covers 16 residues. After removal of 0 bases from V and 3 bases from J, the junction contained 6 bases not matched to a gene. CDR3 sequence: CASSLAGTGKFYEQYF. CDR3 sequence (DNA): TGTGCCAGCAGCTTAGCGGGGACAGGGAAATTCTACGAGCAGTACTTC.

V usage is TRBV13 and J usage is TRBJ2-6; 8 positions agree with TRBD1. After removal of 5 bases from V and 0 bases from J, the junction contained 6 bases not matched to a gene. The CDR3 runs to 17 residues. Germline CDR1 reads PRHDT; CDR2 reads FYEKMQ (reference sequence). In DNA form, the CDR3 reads TGTGCCAGCAGCCTGGACAGGGCCATCTCTGGGGCCAACGTCCTGACTTTC. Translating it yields CASSLDRAISGANVLTF.

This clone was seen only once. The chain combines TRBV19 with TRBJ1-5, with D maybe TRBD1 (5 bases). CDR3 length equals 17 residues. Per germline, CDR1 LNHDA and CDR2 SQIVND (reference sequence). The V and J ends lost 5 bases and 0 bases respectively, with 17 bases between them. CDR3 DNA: TGTGCCAGTAGTTGGGTAGGGGATTTTCTTAGCAATCAGCCCCAGCATTTT. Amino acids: CASSWVGDFLSNQPQHF. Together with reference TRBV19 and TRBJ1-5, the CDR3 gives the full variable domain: DGGITQSPKYLFRKEGQNVTLSCEQNLNHDAMYWYRQDPGQGLRLIYYSQIVNDFQKGDIAEGYSVSREKKESFPLTVTSAQKNPTAFYLCASSWVGDFLSNQPQHFGDGTRLSIL.

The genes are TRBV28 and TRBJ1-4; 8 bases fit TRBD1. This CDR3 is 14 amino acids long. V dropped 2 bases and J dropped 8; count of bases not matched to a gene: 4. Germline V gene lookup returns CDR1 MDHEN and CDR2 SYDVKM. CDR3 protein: CASSLTGGREKLFF. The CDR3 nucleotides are TGTGCCAGCAGTTTAACAGGGGGTCGCGAAAAACTGTTTTTT.

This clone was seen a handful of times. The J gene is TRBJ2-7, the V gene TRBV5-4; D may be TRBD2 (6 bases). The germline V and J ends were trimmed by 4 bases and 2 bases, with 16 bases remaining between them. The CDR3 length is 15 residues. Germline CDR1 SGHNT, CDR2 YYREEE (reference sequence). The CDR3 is CASSRRDSLTYEQYF. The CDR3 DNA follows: TGTGCCAGCAGCCGCCGGGACTCCTTAACCTACGAGCAGTACTTC.

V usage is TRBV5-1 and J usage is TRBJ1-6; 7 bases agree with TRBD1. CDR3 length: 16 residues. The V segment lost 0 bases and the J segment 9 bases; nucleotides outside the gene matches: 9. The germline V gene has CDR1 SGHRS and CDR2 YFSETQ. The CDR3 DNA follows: TGCGCCAGCAGCTTGGTCGCCACAGGGGCGAGTTCACCCCTCCACTTT. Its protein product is CASSLVATGASSPLHF.